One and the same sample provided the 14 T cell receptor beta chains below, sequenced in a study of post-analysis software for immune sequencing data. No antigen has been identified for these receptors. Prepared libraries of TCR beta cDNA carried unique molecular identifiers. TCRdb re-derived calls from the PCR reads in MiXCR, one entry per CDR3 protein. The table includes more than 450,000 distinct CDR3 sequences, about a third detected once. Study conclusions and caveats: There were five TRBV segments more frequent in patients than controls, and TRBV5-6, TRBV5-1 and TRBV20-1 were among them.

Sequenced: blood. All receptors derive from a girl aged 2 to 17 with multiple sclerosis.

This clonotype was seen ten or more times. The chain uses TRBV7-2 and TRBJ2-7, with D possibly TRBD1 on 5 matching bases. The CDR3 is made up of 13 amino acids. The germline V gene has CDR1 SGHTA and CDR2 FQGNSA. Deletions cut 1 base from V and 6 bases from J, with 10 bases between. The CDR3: CASSLVQGGEQYF. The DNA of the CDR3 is TGTGCCAGCAGCTTAGTGCAGGGTGGCGAGCAGTACTTC.

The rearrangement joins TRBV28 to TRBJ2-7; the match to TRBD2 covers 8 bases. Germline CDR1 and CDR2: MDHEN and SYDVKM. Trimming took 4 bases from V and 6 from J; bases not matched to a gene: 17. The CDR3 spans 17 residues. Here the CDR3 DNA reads TGTGCCAGCAGTTCCCCGGGGGGGCCGTACGGGTTGGCCGAGCAGTACTTC. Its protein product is CASSSPGGPYGLAEQYF.

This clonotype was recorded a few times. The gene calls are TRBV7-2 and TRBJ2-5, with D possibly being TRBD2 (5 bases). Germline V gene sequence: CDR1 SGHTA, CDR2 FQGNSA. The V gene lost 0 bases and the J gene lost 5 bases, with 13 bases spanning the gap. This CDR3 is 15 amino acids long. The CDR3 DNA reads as TGTGCCAGCAGCTTAGCGCTACTAGGAAGGGAGACCCAGTACTTC. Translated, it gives CASSLALLGRETQYF. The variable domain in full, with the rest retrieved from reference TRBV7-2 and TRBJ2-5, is GAGVSQSPSNKVTEKGKDVELRCDPISGHTALYWYRQSLGQGLEFLIYFQGNSAPDKSGLPSDRFSAERTGGSVSTLTIQRTQQEDSAVYLCASSLALLGRETQYFGPGTRLLVL.

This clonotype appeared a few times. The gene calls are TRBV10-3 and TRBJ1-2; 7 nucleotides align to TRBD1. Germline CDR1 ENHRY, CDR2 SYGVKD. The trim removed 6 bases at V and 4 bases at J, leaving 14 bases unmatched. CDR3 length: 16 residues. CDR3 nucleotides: TGTGCCATCAGGACAGGGACCTTCTTGGGGTCCTATGGCTACACCTTC. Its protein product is CAIRTGTFLGSYGYTF.

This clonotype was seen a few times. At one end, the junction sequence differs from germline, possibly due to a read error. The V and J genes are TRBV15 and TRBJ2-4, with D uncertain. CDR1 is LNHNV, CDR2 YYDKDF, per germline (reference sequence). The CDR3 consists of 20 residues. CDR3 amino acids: CAASREWVAGDLLAKNIQYF. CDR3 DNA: TGTGCCGCCAGCAGAGAATGGGTGGCAGGAGACTTACTAGCCAAAAACATTCAGTACTTC.

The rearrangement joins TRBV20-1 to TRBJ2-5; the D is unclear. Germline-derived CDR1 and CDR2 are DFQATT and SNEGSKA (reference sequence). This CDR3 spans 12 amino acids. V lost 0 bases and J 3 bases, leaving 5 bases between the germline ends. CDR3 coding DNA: TGCAGTGCTAGAGAGATGGAAGAGACCCAGTACTTC. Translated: CSAREMEETQYF.

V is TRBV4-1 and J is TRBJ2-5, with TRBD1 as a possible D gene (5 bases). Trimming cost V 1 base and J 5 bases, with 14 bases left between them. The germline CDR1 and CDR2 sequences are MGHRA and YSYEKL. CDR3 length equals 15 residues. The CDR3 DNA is TGCGCCAGCAGCCAAGTGATAGGGGCGAGGGAGACCCAGTACTTC. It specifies CASSQVIGARETQYF.

In nucleotides, the CDR3 is TGTGCTAGCCGCTCCGGGGTCGATGAAAAACTGTTTTTT. Its translation: CASRSGVDEKLFF. The chain is built from TRBV7-7 and TRBJ1-4; no clear D gene. Per the germline V gene, CDR1 is SSHAT and CDR2 is FNYEAQ (reference sequence). The CDR3 loop spans 13 amino acids.

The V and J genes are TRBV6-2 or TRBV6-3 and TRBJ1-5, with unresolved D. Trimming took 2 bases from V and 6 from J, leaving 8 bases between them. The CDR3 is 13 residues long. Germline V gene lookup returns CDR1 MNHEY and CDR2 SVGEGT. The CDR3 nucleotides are TGTGCCAGCAGTTACAGTGCCCTTCAGCCCCAGCATTTT. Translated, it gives CASSYSALQPQHF.

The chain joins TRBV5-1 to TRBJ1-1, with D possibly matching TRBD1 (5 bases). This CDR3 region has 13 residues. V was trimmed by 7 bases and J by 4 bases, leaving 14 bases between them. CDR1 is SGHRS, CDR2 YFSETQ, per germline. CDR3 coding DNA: TGCGCCAGCGGGAGAATGGGACGCACTGAAGCTTTCTTT. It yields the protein CASGRMGRTEAFF.

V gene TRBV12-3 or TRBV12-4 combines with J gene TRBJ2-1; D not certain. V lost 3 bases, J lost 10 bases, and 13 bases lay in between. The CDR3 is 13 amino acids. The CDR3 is CASSLRAAGEQFF. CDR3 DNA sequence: TGTGCCAGCAGTTTGAGAGCCGCCGGAGAGCAGTTCTTC.

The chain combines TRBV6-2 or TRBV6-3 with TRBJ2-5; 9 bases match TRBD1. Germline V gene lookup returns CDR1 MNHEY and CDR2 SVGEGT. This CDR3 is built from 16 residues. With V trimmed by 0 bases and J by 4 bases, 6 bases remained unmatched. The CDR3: CASSYSSTGGAETQYF. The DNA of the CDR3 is TGTGCCAGCAGTTACTCGAGTACAGGGGGCGCAGAGACCCAGTACTTC.

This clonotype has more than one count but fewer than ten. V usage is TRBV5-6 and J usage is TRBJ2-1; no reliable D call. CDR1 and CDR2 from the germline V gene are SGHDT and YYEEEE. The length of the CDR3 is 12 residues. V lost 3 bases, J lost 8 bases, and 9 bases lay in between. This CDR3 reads CASSSTWDEQFF. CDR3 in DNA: TGTGCCAGCAGCTCCACGTGGGATGAGCAGTTCTTC. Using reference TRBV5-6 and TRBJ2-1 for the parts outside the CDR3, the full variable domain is DAGVTQSPTHLIKTRGQQVTLRCSPKSGHDTVSWYQQALGQGPQFIFQYYEEEERQRGNFPDRFSGHQFPNYSSELNVNALLLGDSALYLCASSSTWDEQFFGPGTRLTVL.

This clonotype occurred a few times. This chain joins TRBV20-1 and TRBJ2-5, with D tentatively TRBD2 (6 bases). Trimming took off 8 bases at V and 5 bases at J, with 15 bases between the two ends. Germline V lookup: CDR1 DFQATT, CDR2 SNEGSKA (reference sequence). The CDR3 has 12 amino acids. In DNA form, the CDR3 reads TGCAGTCCGCGGGGCCTAGGGGAGACCCAGTACTTC. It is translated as CSPRGLGETQYF.